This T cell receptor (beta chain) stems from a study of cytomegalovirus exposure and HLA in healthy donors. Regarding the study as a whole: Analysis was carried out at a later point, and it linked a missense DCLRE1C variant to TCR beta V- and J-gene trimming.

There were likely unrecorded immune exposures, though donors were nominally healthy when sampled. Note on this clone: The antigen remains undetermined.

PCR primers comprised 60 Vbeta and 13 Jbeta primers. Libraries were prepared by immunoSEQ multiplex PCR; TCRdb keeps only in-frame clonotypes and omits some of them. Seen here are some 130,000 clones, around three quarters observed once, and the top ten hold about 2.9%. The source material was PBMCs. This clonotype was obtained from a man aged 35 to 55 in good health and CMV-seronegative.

CDR3 region: CASRPTINMNTEAFF. In nucleotides, the CDR3 is TGTGCCAGCAGGCCCACCATCAACATGAACACTGAAGCTTTCTTT. V gene TRBV6-5 combines with J gene TRBJ1-1, with no clear D. This CDR3 is 15 amino acids long. The germline V and J ends were trimmed by 6 bases and 0 bases, with 14 bases remaining between them. Germline CDR1 and CDR2: MNHEY and SVGAGI.